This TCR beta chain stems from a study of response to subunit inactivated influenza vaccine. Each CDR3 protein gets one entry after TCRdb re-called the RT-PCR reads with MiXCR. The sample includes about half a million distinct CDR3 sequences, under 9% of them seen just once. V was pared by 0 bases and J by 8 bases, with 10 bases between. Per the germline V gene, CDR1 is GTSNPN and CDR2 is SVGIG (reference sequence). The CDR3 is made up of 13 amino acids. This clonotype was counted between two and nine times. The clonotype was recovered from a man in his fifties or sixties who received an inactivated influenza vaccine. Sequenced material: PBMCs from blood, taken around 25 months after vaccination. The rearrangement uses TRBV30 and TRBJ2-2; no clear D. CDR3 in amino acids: CAWSVLEGGELFF. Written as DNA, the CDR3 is TGTGCCTGGAGTGTACTTGAAGGTGGGGAGCTGTTTTTT.